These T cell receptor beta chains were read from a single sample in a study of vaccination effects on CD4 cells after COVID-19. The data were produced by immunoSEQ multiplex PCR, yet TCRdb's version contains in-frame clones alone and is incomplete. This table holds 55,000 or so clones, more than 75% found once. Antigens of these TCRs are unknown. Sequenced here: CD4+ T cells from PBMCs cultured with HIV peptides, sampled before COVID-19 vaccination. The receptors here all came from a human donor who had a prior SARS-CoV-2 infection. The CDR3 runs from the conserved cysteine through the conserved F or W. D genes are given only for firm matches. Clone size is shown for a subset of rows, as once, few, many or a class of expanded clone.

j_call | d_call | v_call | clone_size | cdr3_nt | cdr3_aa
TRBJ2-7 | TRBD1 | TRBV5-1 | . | TGCGCCAGCAGCTTGAGTCAGGGGGCACACGAGCAGTACTTC | CASSLSQGAHEQYF
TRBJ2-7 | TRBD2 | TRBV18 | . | TGTGCCAGCTCACCACCGGGACTAGCAGTATACGAGCAGTACTTC | CASSPPGLAVYEQYF
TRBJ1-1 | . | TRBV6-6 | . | TGTGCCAGCAGTCAGACGGAAGGGGCGAACACTGAAGCTTTCTTT | CASSQTEGANTEAFF
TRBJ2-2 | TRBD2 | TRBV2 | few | TGTGCCAGCAGAGCCGGGACTAGCGGCGACGGGGAGCTGTTTTTT | CASRAGTSGDGELFF
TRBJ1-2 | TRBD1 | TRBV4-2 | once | TGTGCCAGCAGCCAAGTGGGACAGACAACTAACTATGGCTACACCTTC | CASSQVGQTTNYGYTF
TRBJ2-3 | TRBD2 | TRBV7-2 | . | TGTGCGGGGAGGGATCTCGGCACAGATACGCAGTATTTT | CAGRDLGTDTQYF
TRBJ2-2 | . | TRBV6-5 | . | TGTGCCAGCGCTGGATCGAACACCGGGGAGCTGTTTTTT | CASAGSNTGELFF
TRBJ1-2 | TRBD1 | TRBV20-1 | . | TGCAGTGCTCGGACAGGAGATGGCTACACCTTC | CSARTGDGYTF
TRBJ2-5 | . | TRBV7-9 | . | TGTGCCAGCAGCTTCTTACAAGGGGGGCCGGAGACCCAGTACTTC | CASSFLQGGPETQYF
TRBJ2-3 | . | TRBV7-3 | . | TGTGCCAGCAGCCCCCATCCCCCCCACAGCACAGATACGCAGTATTTT | CASSPHPPHSTDTQYF
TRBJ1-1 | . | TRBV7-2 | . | TGTGCCAGCAGCCCTACGGGGGTATATACTGAAGCTTTCTTT | CASSPTGVYTEAFF
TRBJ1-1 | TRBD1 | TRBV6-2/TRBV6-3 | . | TGTGCCAGCAGTATAACAGGGGATCGGTCGTGGAACACTGAAGCTTTCTTT | CASSITGDRSWNTEAFF
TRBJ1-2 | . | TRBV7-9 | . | TGTGCCAGCAGCCGGGGACAAAACTATGGCTACACCTTC | CASSRGQNYGYTF
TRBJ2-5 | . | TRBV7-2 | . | TGTGCCAGCAGCCAATCCGGGACCCCTTTTTCCGAGACCCAGTACTTC | CASSQSGTPFSETQYF
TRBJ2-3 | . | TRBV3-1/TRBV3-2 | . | TGTGCCAGCAGCCCCGAGAGTACAGATACGCAGTATTTT | CASSPESTDTQYF
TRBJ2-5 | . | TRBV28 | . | TGTGCCAGCAGTTTGGTGGGCAAGCAAGAGACCCAGTACTTC | CASSLVGKQETQYF
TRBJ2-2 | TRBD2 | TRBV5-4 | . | TGTGCCAGCAGCTCGAAGATTAGCGGGGCTGGTACCGGGGAGCTGTTTTTT | CASSSKISGAGTGELFF
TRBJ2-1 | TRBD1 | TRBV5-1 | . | TGCGCCAGCAGCCCATTCCGACAGGGGTTGAACAATGAGCAGTTCTTC | CASSPFRQGLNNEQFF
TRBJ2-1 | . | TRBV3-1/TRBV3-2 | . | TGTGCCAGCAGCCAGACGGGGGCCTTCTCCTACAATGAGCAGTTCTTC | CASSQTGAFSYNEQFF
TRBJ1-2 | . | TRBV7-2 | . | TGTGCCAGCTCAGGGTACGATGGCTACACCTTC | CASSGYDGYTF